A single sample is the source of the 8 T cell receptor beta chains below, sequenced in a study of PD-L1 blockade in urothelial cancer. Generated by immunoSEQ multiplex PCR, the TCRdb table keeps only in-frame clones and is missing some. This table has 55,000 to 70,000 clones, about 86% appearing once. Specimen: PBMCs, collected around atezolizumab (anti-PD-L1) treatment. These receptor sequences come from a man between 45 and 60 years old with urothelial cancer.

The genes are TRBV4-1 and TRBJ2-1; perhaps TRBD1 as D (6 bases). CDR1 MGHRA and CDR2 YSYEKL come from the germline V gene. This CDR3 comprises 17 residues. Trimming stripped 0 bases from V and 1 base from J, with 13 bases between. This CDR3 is CASSQDTGSLSYNEQFF. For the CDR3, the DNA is TGCGCCAGCAGCCAAGATACAGGGAGTTTATCCTACAATGAGCAGTTCTTC.

CDR3 bases: TGTGCCAGCAGACTGGGCGGGGGGAACTCCTACGAGCAGTACTTC. Protein product: CASRLGGGNSYEQYF. The V and J genes are TRBV27 and TRBJ2-7, with 8 bases that match TRBD2. Germline-derived CDR1 and CDR2 are MNHEY and SMNVEV (reference sequence). V dropped 6 bases and J dropped 0; count of bases not matched to a gene: 7. The CDR3 contains 15 residues.

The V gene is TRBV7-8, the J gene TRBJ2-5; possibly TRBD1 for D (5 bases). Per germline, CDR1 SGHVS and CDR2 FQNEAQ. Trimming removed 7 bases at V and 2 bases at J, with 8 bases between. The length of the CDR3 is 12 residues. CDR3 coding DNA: TGTGCCAGCACCAGGGATCAAGAGACCCAGTACTTC. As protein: CASTRDQETQYF.

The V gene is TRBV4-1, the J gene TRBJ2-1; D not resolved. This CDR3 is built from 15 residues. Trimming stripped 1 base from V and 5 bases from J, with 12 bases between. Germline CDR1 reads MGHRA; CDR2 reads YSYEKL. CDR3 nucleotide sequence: TGCGCCAGCAGCCAAGTATTGGTTCCGGACAATGAGCAGTTCTTC. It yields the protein CASSQVLVPDNEQFF.

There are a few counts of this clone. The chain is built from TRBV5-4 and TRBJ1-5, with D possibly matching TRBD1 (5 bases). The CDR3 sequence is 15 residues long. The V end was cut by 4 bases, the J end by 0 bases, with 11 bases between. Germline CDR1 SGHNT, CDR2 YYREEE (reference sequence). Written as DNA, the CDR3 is TGTGCCAGCAGCGTCGGGGGAGTTAGCAATCAGCCCCAGCATTTT. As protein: CASSVGGVSNQPQHF.

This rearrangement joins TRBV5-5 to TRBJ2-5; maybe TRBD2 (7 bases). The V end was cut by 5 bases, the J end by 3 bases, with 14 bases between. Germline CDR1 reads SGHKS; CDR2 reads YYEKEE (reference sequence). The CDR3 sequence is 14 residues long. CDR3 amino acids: CASRGGLAEETQYF. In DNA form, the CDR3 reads TGTGCCAGCAGGGGGGGGCTAGCGGAAGAGACCCAGTACTTC.

CDR3 DNA: TGTGCCAGCAGCCAAGTGGGGGGACAGGGAATCGGCGAGCAGTACTTC. Translating gives CASSQVGGQGIGEQYF. The chain couples TRBV4-2 to TRBJ2-7; 9 positions agree with TRBD1. Germline CDR1 reads LGHNA; CDR2 reads YNFKEQ. This CDR3 region has 16 residues. Trimming took 1 base from V and 6 from J; bases not matched to a gene: 10.

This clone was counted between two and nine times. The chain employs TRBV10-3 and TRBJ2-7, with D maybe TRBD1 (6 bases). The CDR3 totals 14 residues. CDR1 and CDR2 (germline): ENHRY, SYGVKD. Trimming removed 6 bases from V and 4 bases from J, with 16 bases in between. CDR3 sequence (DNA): TGTGCCATCAGAAGAACGGGACACCCTTACGAGCAGTACTTC. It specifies CAIRRTGHPYEQYF.